The 9 T cell receptor beta chains reported below all come from one sample, sequenced in a study of CXCR3 chemokines and chemotherapy response in bladder cancer. MiXCR was run by TCRdb on the PCR reads, yielding one entry per CDR3 protein. The data show 1,500 or so distinct CDR3 sequences, 21% seen once. The sample was acquired from a patient whose treatment included neoadjuvant chemotherapy. All receptors come from a human donor with bladder cancer that did not respond to neoadjuvant chemotherapy.

This clonotype is medium-sized in the sample. This chain connects TRBV28 to TRBJ1-1; D ambiguous. The CDR3 length is 13 residues. Germline V CDR1 and CDR2: MDHEN, SYDVKM. The ends were cut back, 4 bases at V and 8 bases at J, with 14 bases in the middle. The CDR3 spells CASSSPPGSEAFF. As DNA, the CDR3 is TGTGCCAGCAGTTCCCCCCCCGGCAGCGAAGCTTTCTTT.

V and J are TRBV6-2 or TRBV6-3 and TRBJ2-1, with 11 positions matching TRBD1. Unmatched junction bases numbered 8, after V lost 6 bases and J lost 7 bases. The V gene's germline CDR1 is MNHEY and CDR2 SVGEGT. The CDR3 length is 15 residues. CDR3 DNA: TGTGCCAGCAGCCCCGGGACAGGGGGGAATAATGAGCAGTTCTTC. Translated: CASSPGTGGNNEQFF.

In this sample, this clonotype turned up a few times. The chain has TRBV4-1 and TRBJ2-7; D remains ambiguous. Germline V CDR1 and CDR2: MGHRA, YSYEKL. The CDR3 totals 15 residues. V dropped 0 bases and J dropped 3 bases, with 12 bases sitting between them. CDR3: CASSQDSRVLYEQYF. Here the CDR3 DNA reads TGCGCCAGCAGCCAAGATTCCCGTGTTCTCTACGAGCAGTACTTC.

This chain links TRBV2 with TRBJ1-1, with D maybe TRBD1 (6 bases). V lost 4 bases to trimming and J lost 1 base, with 13 bases between them. The CDR3 is made up of 15 amino acids. Germline CDR1 is SNHLY and CDR2 is FYNNEI. The CDR3, as DNA: TGTGCCAGCAGTGGTTTGGAACAGGGGAACACTGAAGCTTTCTTT. Its protein is CASSGLEQGNTEAFF.

This clonotype is large (0.1 to 1%) by share. The rearrangement uses TRBV6-1 and TRBJ1-6; maybe TRBD1 (5 bases). V lost 3 bases and J lost 10, with 16 bases in between. The germline CDR1 and CDR2 sequences are MNHNS and SASEGT. The CDR3 has 15 residues. The CDR3 coding sequence is TGTGCCAGCAGTGAGAAGGCCCCTCAGGGCTCACCCCTCCACTTT. Protein product: CASSEKAPQGSPLHF.

This clonotype was seen more than once but under ten times. The J gene is TRBJ2-1, the V gene TRBV20-1; 7 positions match TRBD1. The CDR3 length is 14 residues. The germline V gene has CDR1 DFQATT and CDR2 SNEGSKA (reference sequence). Trimming took 0 bases from V and 4 from J; bases not matched to a gene: 3. The CDR3 sequence: CSARDTGVYNEQFF. CDR3 nucleotide sequence: TGCAGTGCTAGAGACACAGGGGTATACAATGAGCAGTTCTTC.

By sample fraction, this clonotype is medium-sized. The rearrangement uses TRBV18 and TRBJ2-2, with D uncertain. Trimming pared 3 bases from V and 4 bases from J, leaving 12 bases between. The CDR3 totals 15 residues. In germline, CDR1 is KGHSH, CDR2 LQKENI. In DNA form, the CDR3 reads TGTGCCAGCTCACCCTCCGCAAGGTTCACCGGGGAGCTGTTTTTT. Its translation: CASSPSARFTGELFF. Filled out from reference TRBV18 and TRBJ2-2, the complete variable domain reads NAGVMQNPRHLVRRRGQEARLRCSPMKGHSHVYWYRQLPEEGLKFMVYLQKENIIDESGMPKERFSAEFPKEGPSILRIQQVVRGDSAAYFCASSPSARFTGELFFGEGSRLTVL.

This clonotype appeared a single time. A far larger clone lies a single base away; this is likely a read error. This chain links TRBV6-2 or TRBV6-3 with TRBJ1-2, with a possible D match to TRBD1 (6 bases). In germline, CDR1 is MNHEY, CDR2 SVGEGT. The CDR3 loop spans 14 amino acids. The DNA of the CDR3 is TGTGCCGCGACGCCTAGGGGGGGCGCCGGTGGCTTCACCTTC. Translated: CAATPRGGAGGFTF.

This clonotype is medium-sized within its sample. The chain combines TRBV15 with TRBJ2-1; 8 nucleotides agree with TRBD1. Trimming at V came to 1 base and at J to 7 bases, leaving 6 bases not matched to a gene. The CDR3 has 15 amino acids. Looked up from germline, CDR1 is LNHNV and CDR2 is YYDKDF (reference sequence). CDR3 DNA: TGTGCCACCAGCAGAGGGCAGGGGGCTGTGAATGAGCAGTTCTTC. It specifies CATSRGQGAVNEQFF.